The 21 T cell receptor beta chains listed next were all sequenced from one sample in a study of tumor-infiltrating lymphocytes in oesophageal squamous cell carcinoma. TCRdb used MiXCR to reprocess the PCR reads, holding one entry per CDR3 protein. The table has roughly 16,000 distinct CDR3 sequences, about 50% seen once. Sequenced material: normal esophageal tissue next to the tumor. The receptors stem from a female donor with esophageal squamous cell carcinoma.

This clonotype was counted between two and nine times. Lacking the conserved final phenylalanine or tryptophan, this CDR3 likely reflects a read error. The DNA is omitted, as the CDR3 cannot be located on it reliably, and the CDR3 follows TCRdb's listing. The chain has TRBV7-2 and TRBJ2-6. The germline gives CDR1 SGHTA, CDR2 FQGNSA. The CDR3 sequence runs 8 residues, both termini included. The CDR3 loop reads CASSFFLS.

The CDR3 DNA reads as TGCAGCGTTGGGAGATTAGCGGGAGCGCCCTACAATGAGCAGTTCTTC. Translation: CSVGRLAGAPYNEQFF. The rearrangement links TRBV29-1 to TRBJ2-1, with 9 bases matching TRBD2. Germline assignment: CDR1 SQVTM and CDR2 ANQGSEA. V gave up 4 bases and J gave up 2 bases; unmatched junction bases: 9. This CDR3 is 16 amino acids long.

This clonotype was detected ten times or more. The chain combines TRBV18 with TRBJ2-1, with D possibly TRBD2 on 8 matching bases. Germline CDR1 is KGHSH and CDR2 is LQKENI. The length of the CDR3 is 19 residues. Trimming pared 2 bases from V and 8 bases from J, leaving 28 bases between. The DNA for the CDR3 is TGTGCCAGCTCACCAGAAGACAGGGCGGCTAGCGGGTCCGTCGATGAGCAGTTCTTC. Translated: CASSPEDRAASGSVDEQFF.

This clonotype was seen repeatedly, ten times or more. This could be a read error, since a much larger clone is one nucleotide away. V gene TRBV27 combines with J gene TRBJ2-5, with 8 bases aligning to TRBD2. J gave up 11 bases and V 4 bases, and 12 bases lay outside the gene matches. The CDR3 runs 14 residues. Germline V gene sequence: CDR1 MNHEY, CDR2 SMNVEV (reference sequence). This CDR3 is CASSSGTRTNEQYF. In DNA form, the CDR3 reads TGTGCCAGCAGTTCTGGGACTAGAACCAATGAGCAGTACTTC.

At least ten counts were recorded for this clonotype. CDR3 sequence: CASRRVGGNTQYF. CDR3 nucleotides: TGTGCCAGCAGAAGAGTGGGGGGGAATACGCAGTATTTT. The chain uses TRBV27 and TRBJ2-3; 7 bases fit TRBD2. Losses at the gene ends were 6 bases for V and 7 bases for J; bases not matched to a gene: 7. The CDR3 is made up of 13 amino acids. Germline loops: CDR1 MNHEY, CDR2 SMNVEV (reference sequence).

Concerning this clonotype: The CDR3 carries no conserved terminal phenylalanine or tryptophan, so it likely arises from a read error. The DNA is omitted, as the CDR3 cannot be located on it reliably, and the CDR3 follows TCRdb's listing. The CDR3 reads CASSLDPGGVNEQFFGA. The V call is TRBV11-2, the J call TRBJ2-5; the D call in the table, TRBD1, was not verified against the DNA. With termini counted, the CDR3 has 17 amino acids. Germline CDR1 and CDR2: SGHAT and FQNNGV.

The gene calls are TRBV12-3 or TRBV12-4 and TRBJ2-5; a weak D match, TRBD1 (6 bases). The CDR3 is 14 residues long. Between the trimmed V and J ends, which lost 1 base and 11 bases, there was a span of 17 bases. The CDR3, as DNA: TGTGCCAGCAGTTTAGATGCCCAGGGGACGAAGCAGTACTTC. It yields the protein CASSLDAQGTKQYF.

The chain couples TRBV12-3 or TRBV12-4 to TRBJ2-5; 8 bases line up with TRBD2. The J call may be mistaken, given a closer DNA end match to TRBJ2-7. The CDR3 totals 15 residues. The CDR3 spells CASSPPGGPSYEQYF. The CDR3 DNA reads TGTGCCAGCAGTCCTCCGGGGGGGCCCTCCTACGAGCAGTACTTC.

This clonotype was observed at least ten times. The chain carries TRBV19 and TRBJ2-1; possible D gene TRBD2, 5 bases. The CDR3 runs 12 residues. CDR1 is LNHDA and CDR2 is SQIVND in the germline V gene (reference sequence). V was pared by 8 bases and J by 8 bases, with 13 bases between. DNA for the CDR3: TGTGCCAGTCGCAATCTCGGGGATGAGCAGTTCTTC. Protein sequence: CASRNLGDEQFF.

The genes are TRBV6-6 and TRBJ2-7; D not certain. Matching the DNA end better, TRBJ2-5 makes the J call doubtful. Germline V lookup: CDR1 MNHNY, CDR2 SVGAGI (reference sequence). This CDR3 comprises 12 residues. For the CDR3, the DNA is TGTGCCAGCAGCCGACCGAAAGAGACCCAGTACTTC. Protein sequence: CASSRPKETQYF.

The table lists this clonotype with a few counts. This chain links TRBV2 with TRBJ1-3, with 9 bases matching TRBD1. The CDR3 contains 13 residues. V shed 5 bases, J shed 5 bases, and the junction held 1 base outside the gene matches. In germline, CDR1 is SNHLY, CDR2 FYNNEI. CDR3: CASSTGGRNTIYF. For the CDR3, the DNA is TGTGCCAGCAGTACAGGGGGCCGAAACACCATATATTTT.

This chain links TRBV5-1 with TRBJ2-5, with TRBD1 identical over 9 bases. The tail of the sequence fits TRBJ2-7 better, so the J call may be wrong. CDR1 and CDR2 from the germline V gene are SGHRS and YFSETQ. The CDR3 length is 14 residues. The CDR3 spells CASSDTGGVGEQYF. The CDR3 DNA is TGCGCCAGCAGCGATACAGGGGGCGTGGGCGAGCAGTACTTC.

This rearrangement joins TRBV6-2 or TRBV6-3 to TRBJ2-5; D may match TRBD1 or TRBD2 (5 bases each). Trimming pared 6 bases from V and 2 bases from J, leaving 13 bases between. Per germline, CDR1 MNHEY and CDR2 SVGEGT. This CDR3 comprises 14 residues. CDR3 in amino acids: CASRKRGVQETQYF. The CDR3 coding sequence is TGTGCCAGCAGAAAAAGAGGGGTGCAAGAGACCCAGTACTTC.

This clonotype has a count of ten or more. The chain carries TRBV20-1 and TRBJ2-3; 15 nucleotides align to TRBD2. V lost 3 bases, J lost 0 bases, and 7 bases stayed unmatched. Germline V gene data show CDR1 as DFQATT and CDR2 as SNEGSKA (reference sequence). The CDR3 totals 18 residues. In nucleotides, the CDR3 is TGCAGTGCTAGTCGGACTAGCGGGGGGGACCTTAGCACAGATACGCAGTATTTT. It specifies CSASRTSGGDLSTDTQYF.

The chain has TRBV10-3 and TRBJ2-3; D is undetermined. The CDR3 is 12 residues long. V was trimmed by 6 bases and J by 0 bases, leaving 4 bases between them. Germline CDR1 is ENHRY and CDR2 is SYGVKD. The CDR3 reads CAIRGSTDTQYF. Written as DNA, the CDR3 is TGTGCCATCAGGGGTAGCACAGATACGCAGTATTTT.

The chain is built from TRBV7-9 and TRBJ2-1; possible D gene TRBD1, 5 bases. The DNA end lines up better with TRBJ2-5; the J call may be wrong. The length of the CDR3 is 15 residues. Germline-derived CDR1 and CDR2 are SEHNR and FQNEAQ (reference sequence). The CDR3 DNA is TGTGCCAGCAGCCCCCTAGGGGCCTGGGGAGAGACCCAGTACTTC. The encoded protein is CASSPLGAWGETQYF.

Details on this clonotype: One base away lies a much larger clone, so this may be a sequencing read error. This rearrangement joins TRBV7-3 to TRBJ2-1; D is ambiguous. The J call may be in error: the DNA end matches TRBJ2-7 better. The CDR3 covers 15 residues. Germline lookup yields CDR1 SGHTA and CDR2 FQGTGA. CDR3 DNA sequence: TGTGCCAGCAGCTTAACGTCTCAAGGCTACAATGAGCAGTACTTC. It is translated as CASSLTSQGYNEQYF.

This clonotype showed up many times. V gene TRBV2 combines with J gene TRBJ2-2, with TRBD2 as a possible D gene (6 bases). The CDR3 sequence is 13 residues long. Trimming cost V 7 bases and J 3 bases, with 9 bases left between them. CDR1 SNHLY and CDR2 FYNNEI come from the germline V gene. CDR3 in DNA: TGTGCCAGCATACGGGGGTACACCGGGGAGCTGTTTTTT. It yields the protein CASIRGYTGELFF.

The chain joins TRBV7-8 to TRBJ2-3, with 8 bases that match TRBD2. Germline lookup yields CDR1 SGHVS and CDR2 FQNEAQ. The V and J ends lost 5 bases and 2 bases, in that order; junction bases with no gene match: 9. The CDR3 runs 16 residues. This CDR3 reads CASSLPLREATDTQYF. In DNA form, the CDR3 reads TGTGCCAGCAGCCTCCCCTTGCGGGAGGCCACAGATACGCAGTATTTT.

This chain connects TRBV12-3 or TRBV12-4 to TRBJ2-3; 10 nucleotides match TRBD1. V shed 4 bases and J 11 bases; nucleotides not matched to a gene: 3. CDR3 length: 12 residues. This CDR3 reads CASSWTGGEQYF. The CDR3, as DNA: TGTGCCAGCAGTTGGACAGGGGGTGAGCAGTATTTT.

The chain joins TRBV7-6 to TRBJ2-5; D is possibly TRBD1 or TRBD2 (5 bases each). The J call may be faulty, since TRBJ2-1 better matches the DNA end. The CDR3 has 13 amino acids. Germline values: CDR1 SGHVS, CDR2 FNYEAQ. DNA of the CDR3: TGTGCCAGCAGTCGAGGGCAAAGGGGTGAGCAGTTCTTC. It codes for CASSRGQRGEQFF.